A single sample gave rise to the 29 T cell receptor beta chains below, sequenced in a study of cytomegalovirus exposure and HLA in healthy donors (TCRdb year 2017). Receptor libraries were prepared by the immunoSEQ multiplex PCR assay. The multiplex PCR relied on a mix of 60 forward primers for TCR Vbeta segments and 13 reverse primers for TCR Jbeta segments. The immuneACCESS repertoire file appears here via TCRdb, limited to in-frame rearrangements. These files lack a portion of the clones; in checked studies, under half of the deficit traces to unresolved V genes, and the cause of the others is not known. Recorded for this sample are approximately 100,000 clones; 70% to 80% of them occurred a single time. The leading ten clones occupy 2.5% to 3.5% of the sample. Sequencing was done on a sample of PBMCs. The receptors originated from a woman in her thirties or forties in good health and CMV-seronegative.

A word on this clone: An end of the junction differs from the germline gene, which may be a read error. The chain couples TRBV7-9 to TRBJ1-4, with a tentative D call TRBD1 (6 bases). CDR1 and CDR2 (germline): SEHNR, FQNEAQ (reference sequence). CDR3 size: 15 residues. The DNA of the CDR3 is TGTTCCAGCAGCTTCCTCGGACAGTTAGTTGAAAAACTGTTTTTT. Translation gives CSSSFLGQLVEKLFF.

The CDR3 protein is CASSLGGTAYEQYF. CDR3 sequence (DNA): TGTGCCAGCAGCTTAGGGGGGACTGCTTACGAGCAGTACTTC. The chain couples TRBV7-2 to TRBJ2-7, with D possibly matching TRBD2 (6 bases). The CDR3 is made up of 14 amino acids. Between the trimmed V and J ends, which lost 1 base and 4 bases, there was a span of 11 bases. Germline V gene sequence: CDR1 SGHTA, CDR2 FQGNSA.

The chain links TRBV6-1 to TRBJ2-7, with TRBD1 matching over 10 bases. The V gene end was trimmed by 4 bases and the J gene end by 6 bases; junction bases not matched to a gene: 3. Germline V lookup: CDR1 MNHNS, CDR2 SASEGT. The CDR3 is 13 amino acids. CDR3 bases: TGTGCCAGCAGTGGGACAGGGGGTTTCGAGCAGTACTTC. Residues: CASSGTGGFEQYF.

The rearrangement uses TRBV28 and TRBJ1-1; D gene unclear. Trimming stripped 3 bases from V and 8 bases from J, with 10 bases between. Germline lookup yields CDR1 MDHEN and CDR2 SYDVKM. This CDR3 comprises 12 residues. The CDR3 nucleotides read TGTGCCAGCAGTTTGGCCTCGGAGGAAGCTTTCTTT. Translation gives CASSLASEEAFF.

The chain uses TRBV11-3 and TRBJ2-7, with 10 bases identical to TRBD1. Trimming at V came to 5 bases and at J to 4 bases, leaving 8 bases not matched to a gene. The length of the CDR3 is 15 residues. Germline V lookup: CDR1 SGHNT, CDR2 YENEEA. CDR3 amino acids: CASSAPGQGPYEQYF. CDR3 nucleotides: TGTGCCAGCAGCGCCCCGGGACAGGGGCCTTACGAGCAGTACTTC.

V is TRBV7-8 and J is TRBJ1-6; 7 bases agree with TRBD1. Germline V lookup: CDR1 SGHVS, CDR2 FQNEAQ. The CDR3 is made up of 17 amino acids. Unmatched junction bases numbered 18, after V lost 6 bases and J lost 10 bases. The CDR3 DNA is TGTGCCAGCAGGCCACCCCTTCGGACAGGAGTTAAATCACCCCTCCACTTT. Translation gives CASRPPLRTGVKSPLHF.

The V call is TRBV28, the J call TRBJ2-7, with 11 bases matching TRBD2. With 1 base clipped from V and 2 bases from J, the junction kept 1 base outside the gene matches. In germline, CDR1 is MDHEN, CDR2 SYDVKM. The CDR3 totals 15 residues. The CDR3, as DNA: TGTGCCAGCAGTTTATCTAGCGGGAGGCCCTACGAGCAGTACTTC. Translation gives CASSLSSGRPYEQYF.

The chain links TRBV5-1 to TRBJ2-7, with D possibly matching TRBD2 (6 bases). Deletions cut 4 bases from V and 2 bases from J, with 16 bases between. The CDR3 sequence is 15 residues long. Per the germline V gene, CDR1 is SGHRS and CDR2 is YFSETQ. The CDR3 coding sequence is TGCGCCAGCAGCACGAATGCGGGGCCTGCCTACGAGCAGTACTTC. It yields the protein CASSTNAGPAYEQYF.

This clone was picked up a small number of times. The chain links TRBV9 to TRBJ2-1, with D perhaps matching TRBD1 (6 bases). CDR1 and CDR2 from the germline V gene are SGDLS and YYNGEE. V lost 0 bases, J lost 2 bases, and 9 bases lay in between. This CDR3 has 15 amino acids. This CDR3 is CASSVGQDPYNEQFF. The CDR3 nucleotides read TGTGCCAGCAGCGTAGGACAGGACCCCTACAATGAGCAGTTCTTC.

This rearrangement joins TRBV5-4 to TRBJ2-4, with 7 bases identical to TRBD2. The CDR3 is made up of 16 amino acids. Germline CDR1 reads SGHNT; CDR2 reads YYREEE (reference sequence). V shed 4 bases, J shed 3 bases, and the junction held 10 bases outside the gene matches. CDR3: CASSPYAGDFKNIQYF. CDR3 DNA sequence: TGTGCCAGCAGCCCTTACGCGGGGGACTTCAAAAACATTCAGTACTTC.

The chain employs TRBV6-5 and TRBJ1-5; 7 nucleotides line up with TRBD1. Germline-derived CDR1 and CDR2 are MNHEY and SVGAGI. V shed 2 bases and J 3 bases; nucleotides not matched to a gene: 4. The CDR3 totals 15 residues. In DNA, the CDR3 is TGTGCCAGCAGTTACCGACAGGGCCCCAATCAGCCCCAGCATTTT. Encoded protein: CASSYRQGPNQPQHF.

The chain is built from TRBV27 and TRBJ2-7; 9 bases are shared with TRBD1. Germline values: CDR1 MNHEY, CDR2 SMNVEV (reference sequence). The CDR3 has 15 residues. V was clipped by 5 bases and J by 7 bases; unmatched bases: 12. For the CDR3, the DNA is TGTGCCAGCAGTGCTACAGGGGGCGGCTCTCGAGAGCAGTACTTC. Translating gives CASSATGGGSREQYF.

The chain recombines TRBV25-1 with TRBJ1-1, with TRBD1 as a possible D gene (6 bases). Between the trimmed V and J ends, which lost 6 bases and 0 bases, there was a span of 23 bases. Germline V lookup: CDR1 MGHDK, CDR2 SYGVNS. This CDR3 has 18 amino acids. CDR3 sequence: CASSSLGTSSLMNTEAFF. In DNA form, the CDR3 reads TGTGCCAGCAGCAGCCTCGGGACAAGCTCCCTCATGAACACTGAAGCTTTCTTT.

The chain has TRBV30 and TRBJ1-1; 7 bases line up with TRBD1. This CDR3 region has 14 residues. Germline CDR1 is GTSNPN and CDR2 is SVGIG (reference sequence). V shed 3 bases, J shed 0 bases, and the junction held 4 bases outside the gene matches. The CDR3 region has the DNA TGTGCCTGGAGCCCGGACAGGTTGAACACTGAAGCTTTCTTT. Protein sequence: CAWSPDRLNTEAFF. Complete variable domain (other parts from reference TRBV30 and TRBJ1-1): SQTIHQWPATLVQPVGSPLSLECTVEGTSNPNLYWYRQAAGRGLQLLFYSVGIGQISSEVPQNLSASRPQDRQFILSSKKLLLSDSGFYLCAWSPDRLNTEAFFGQGTRLTVV.

This chain uses TRBV5-4 with TRBJ2-5, with 13 bases fitting TRBD2. J lost 5 bases, V lost 3 bases, and 7 bases had no gene match. Germline CDR1 reads SGHNT; CDR2 reads YYREEE (reference sequence). CDR3 length: 16 residues. The CDR3 region has the DNA TGTGCCAGCAGCTCAGGACTAGCGGGAGACGGGGAGACCCAGTACTTC. This translates into CASSSGLAGDGETQYF.

The chain employs TRBV19 and TRBJ2-5; 7 bases agree with TRBD2. The CDR3 spans 14 residues. CDR1 is LNHDA, CDR2 SQIVND, per germline (reference sequence). After removal of 3 bases from V and 2 bases from J, the junction contained 3 bases not matched to a gene. The CDR3 protein is CASSMGGIQETQYF. CDR3 DNA: TGTGCCAGTAGTATGGGGGGGATACAAGAGACCCAGTACTTC. Filled out from reference TRBV19 and TRBJ2-5, the complete variable domain reads DGGITQSPKYLFRKEGQNVTLSCEQNLNHDAMYWYRQDPGQGLRLIYYSQIVNDFQKGDIAEGYSVSREKKESFPLTVTSAQKNPTAFYLCASSMGGIQETQYFGPGTRLLVL.

The rearrangement links TRBV4-3 to TRBJ2-1, with 7 bases matching TRBD2. V shed 3 bases and J 0 bases; nucleotides not matched to a gene: 11. The germline V gene has CDR1 LGHNA and CDR2 YSLEER. The length of the CDR3 is 18 residues. The CDR3 region has the DNA TGCGCCAGCAGCCAGGAAATAGCGGGCGGGAGCTCCTACAATGAGCAGTTCTTC. Translation: CASSQEIAGGSSYNEQFF.

This clone was detected once. The rearrangement links TRBV21-1 to TRBJ1-2; the DNA was not compared with TRBD1, the D call given in the table. TRBV21-1 is listed as a pseudogene. The CDR3 extends over 14 amino acids. The CDR3 here is CASSFRQGHYGYTF. CDR3 bases: TGTGCCAGCAGTTTTAGACAGGGGCACTATGGCTACACCTTC.

The chain links TRBV10-3 to TRBJ1-5, with a weak D call TRBD1 (5 bases). The CDR3 loop spans 16 amino acids. Trimming took 0 bases from V and 1 from J, leaving 10 bases between them. The germline V gene encodes CDR1 ENHRY and CDR2 SYGVKD. The CDR3 bases are TGTGCCATCAGTGAGTCTCTGGCAGGGAGCAATCAGCCCCAGCATTTT. Translated, it gives CAISESLAGSNQPQHF.

The chain carries TRBV6-5 and TRBJ2-7, with D perhaps matching TRBD1 (6 bases). The CDR3 sequence is 14 residues long. V lost 0 bases and J lost 3, with 9 bases in between. The germline V gene encodes CDR1 MNHEY and CDR2 SVGAGI. CDR3 DNA: TGTGCCAGCAGTTACTCTGGCAGGGGCTACGAGCAGTACTTC. It encodes CASSYSGRGYEQYF.

This chain uses TRBV7-2 with TRBJ1-1, with D unresolved. The CDR3 is 14 amino acids. Trimming pared 2 bases from V and 1 base from J, leaving 8 bases between. CDR1 SGHTA and CDR2 FQGNSA come from the germline V gene. CDR3 residues: CASSLMNRNTEAFF. The CDR3 bases are TGTGCCAGCAGCTTAATGAACAGGAACACTGAAGCTTTCTTT.

This chain uses TRBV5-4 with TRBJ2-3; 7 positions match TRBD1. The germline gives CDR1 SGHNT, CDR2 YYREEE (reference sequence). The CDR3 contains 14 residues. With V trimmed by 3 bases and J by 2 bases, 3 bases remained unmatched. The CDR3 spells CASSWGQLTDTQYF. In nucleotides, the CDR3 is TGTGCCAGCAGCTGGGGACAGCTCACAGATACGCAGTATTTT.

V gene TRBV10-3 combines with J gene TRBJ2-1; 12 nucleotides align to TRBD2. There are 16 residues in the CDR3. Germline V CDR1 and CDR2: ENHRY, SYGVKD. Trimming removed 5 bases from V and 9 bases from J; junction bases left unmatched: 11. The CDR3 sequence: CAISQLAGGQGGEQFF. CDR3 coding DNA: TGTGCCATCAGTCAACTAGCGGGAGGCCAGGGGGGTGAGCAGTTCTTC.

V is TRBV6-5 and J is TRBJ1-1; 7 bases fit TRBD1. Per germline, CDR1 MNHEY and CDR2 SVGAGI. Trimming cost V 1 base and J 8 bases; bases outside gene matches: 10. The length of the CDR3 is 15 residues. The CDR3 nucleotides read TGTGCCAGCAGTTACTTCGGCCACAGGGGTGGGGAAGCTTTCTTT. Protein product: CASSYFGHRGGEAFF.

The rearrangement joins TRBV29-1 to TRBJ2-1, with D perhaps matching TRBD2 (6 bases). This CDR3 has 15 residues. Trimming took 6 bases from V and 3 from J, leaving 18 bases between them. Germline CDR1 reads SQVTM; CDR2 reads ANQGSEA. This CDR3 is CSVLGGTANYNEQFF. The CDR3 nucleotides are TGCAGCGTCCTTGGGGGGACGGCAAACTACAATGAGCAGTTCTTC.

The rearrangement links TRBV9 to TRBJ1-3; D is perhaps TRBD1 (5 bases). Trimming stripped 0 bases from V and 1 base from J, with 8 bases between. Looked up from germline, CDR1 is SGDLS and CDR2 is YYNGEE. This CDR3 contains 15 residues. As DNA, the CDR3 is TGTGCCAGCAGCGTAGGTGGGGCATCTGGAAACACCATATATTTT. This codes for CASSVGGASGNTIYF.

This chain uses TRBV6-5 with TRBJ2-7; 9 bases agree with TRBD1. This CDR3 has 16 amino acids. Trimming removed 4 bases from V and 4 bases from J; junction bases left unmatched: 11. Per germline, CDR1 MNHEY and CDR2 SVGAGI. In DNA form, the CDR3 reads TGTGCCAGCAGTTCGGACACAGGGGGCCGCGGATACGAGCAGTACTTC. Its protein product is CASSSDTGGRGYEQYF.

The gene calls are TRBV6-5 and TRBJ2-1; 14 positions match TRBD2. V shed 4 bases and J 9 bases; nucleotides not matched to a gene: 5. The germline gives CDR1 MNHEY, CDR2 SVGAGI. This CDR3 contains 15 residues. The CDR3: CASSWGLAGVVEQFF. The CDR3 nucleotides are TGTGCCAGCAGTTGGGGACTAGCGGGAGTAGTTGAGCAGTTCTTC.

The chain joins TRBV7-2 to TRBJ1-2; 7 bases fit TRBD1. V trimming: 2 bases; J trimming: 4 bases; junction bases outside the gene matches: 4. Germline loops: CDR1 SGHTA, CDR2 FQGNSA. This CDR3 region has 14 residues. Here the CDR3 DNA reads TGTGCCAGCAGCTTAAACAGGGGCACCTATGGCTACACCTTC. This codes for CASSLNRGTYGYTF.